The source of this T cell receptor beta chain is a study of T cell repertoires in cytomegalovirus infection. Study in general: Both CMV infection and a matching HLA type were indicated by public TCR beta signatures. Study-wide findings and caveats: Using cumulative public TCR beta family frequency, the authors identified those who carried CMV together with the relevant HLA.

TCRdb re-called the reads through MiXCR, storing one row per CDR3 protein. The data show around 320,000 distinct CDR3 sequences, more than 8% seen once. The sample holds a few counts of this clonotype. Its antigen is not identified. Germline V gives CDR1 PRHDT, CDR2 FYEKMQ (reference sequence). The junction had 5 bases not matched to a gene; V was cut back by 2 bases and J by 3 bases. The CDR3 has 15 amino acids. This rearrangement joins TRBV13 to TRBJ2-5; 8 bases are shared with TRBD2. Sequencing was performed on PBMCs. This TCR was sampled from a human donor in good health (CMV status not recorded). Some clones in this sample may be carry-over from other donors' samples. The CDR3 protein is CASSLTGGPKETQYF. The DNA for the CDR3 is TGTGCCAGCAGCTTAACGGGGGGGCCTAAAGAGACCCAGTACTTC.